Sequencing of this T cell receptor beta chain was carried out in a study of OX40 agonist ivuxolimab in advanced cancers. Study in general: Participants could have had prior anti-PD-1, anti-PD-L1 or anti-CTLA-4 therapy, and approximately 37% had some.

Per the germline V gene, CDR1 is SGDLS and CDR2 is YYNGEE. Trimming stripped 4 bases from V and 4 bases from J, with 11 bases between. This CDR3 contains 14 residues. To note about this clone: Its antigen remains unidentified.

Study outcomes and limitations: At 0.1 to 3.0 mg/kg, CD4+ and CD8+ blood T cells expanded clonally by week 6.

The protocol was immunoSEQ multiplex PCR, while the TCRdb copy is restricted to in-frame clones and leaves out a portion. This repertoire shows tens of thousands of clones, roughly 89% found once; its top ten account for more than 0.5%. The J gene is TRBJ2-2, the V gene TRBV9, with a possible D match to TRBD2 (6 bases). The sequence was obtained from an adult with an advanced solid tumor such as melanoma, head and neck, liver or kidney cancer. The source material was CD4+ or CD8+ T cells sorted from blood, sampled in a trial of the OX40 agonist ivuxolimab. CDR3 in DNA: TGTGCCAGCAGCCCGGGACTTCTCACCGGGGAGCTGTTTTTT. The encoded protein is CASSPGLLTGELFF.